One sample yielded the 10 T cell receptor beta chains listed below, sequenced in a study of T cells after yellow fever vaccination. Each CDR3 protein is one row after TCRdb ran MiXCR on the 5' RACE reads. This sample has a few hundred thousand distinct CDR3 sequences, with 17% found just once. The sample was PBMCs, taken 5 days after the first yellow fever vaccination. Source of these receptors: a man in his late teens or twenties who received the YFV17D yellow fever vaccine.

This clonotype occurred a few times. The chain has TRBV12-3 or TRBV12-4 and TRBJ2-1; 15 bases fit TRBD2. Losses at the gene ends were 5 bases for V and 8 bases for J; bases not matched to a gene: 7. The CDR3 covers 16 residues. The CDR3 is CASSPRTSGGAYEQFF. For the CDR3, the DNA is TGTGCCAGCAGTCCCCGGACTAGCGGGGGGGCCTATGAGCAGTTCTTC.

This chain connects TRBV7-2 to TRBJ2-2; D is undetermined. This CDR3 is built from 15 residues. V lost 8 bases and J lost 1, with 14 bases in between. Germline CDR1 is SGHTA and CDR2 is FQGNSA. The CDR3 reads CASRFLEGNTGELFF. The CDR3 nucleotides read TGTGCCAGCCGATTCCTTGAAGGGAACACCGGGGAGCTGTTTTTT.

This clonotype was seen once. V usage is TRBV20-1 and J usage is TRBJ2-1; 16 positions match TRBD2. V gave up 5 bases and J gave up 9 bases; unmatched junction bases: 7. Germline CDR1 and CDR2: DFQATT and SNEGSKA (reference sequence). This CDR3 contains 15 residues. CDR3 bases: TGCAGTGCTCCGGGACTAGCGGGGGGGCCTGGTGAGCAGTTCTTC. Encoded protein: CSAPGLAGGPGEQFF.

V usage is TRBV5-6 and J usage is TRBJ1-5; D gene uncertain. V gave up 5 bases and J gave up 6 bases, with 12 bases separating them. The CDR3 spans 13 residues. Germline V gene data show CDR1 as SGHDT and CDR2 as YYEEEE. CDR3 DNA: TGTGCCAGCAGTTGGGCCGGCGGTCAGCCCCAGCATTTT. This codes for CASSWAGGQPQHF.

The chain is built from TRBV28 and TRBJ2-2; TRBD2 might be the D (6 bases). This CDR3 has 13 amino acids. Trimming removed 7 bases from V and 6 bases from J, with 12 bases in between. CDR1 and CDR2 (germline): MDHEN, SYDVKM. CDR3 bases: TGTGCCAGCAAGAGTGGAGGGGCCGGGGAGCTGTTTTTT. Residues: CASKSGGAGELFF.

The rearrangement joins TRBV4-1 to TRBJ1-1; 7 bases are shared with TRBD1. CDR1 and CDR2 (germline): MGHRA, YSYEKL. The CDR3 runs to 14 residues. The trim removed 6 bases at V and 0 bases at J, leaving 4 bases unmatched. CDR3 residues: CASSPTGVNTEAFF. In DNA, the CDR3 is TGCGCCAGCAGTCCCACAGGGGTGAACACTGAAGCTTTCTTT.

This clonotype came up a few times. The chain employs TRBV12-3 or TRBV12-4 and TRBJ1-6, with TRBD1 identical over 10 bases. The V and J ends lost 6 bases and 11 bases, in that order; junction bases with no gene match: 7. The CDR3 contains 14 residues. The CDR3 reads CASSLGDRGPPLHF. Here the CDR3 DNA reads TGTGCCAGCAGCCTTGGGGACAGGGGCCCACCCCTCCACTTT.

The chain employs TRBV6-1 and TRBJ2-5, with 10 positions matching TRBD2. Germline V gene sequence: CDR1 MNHNS, CDR2 SASEGT. The CDR3 is made up of 14 amino acids. V lost 8 bases, J lost 2 bases, and 5 bases stayed unmatched. The CDR3 reads CASCRTSGQETQYF. In DNA form, the CDR3 reads TGTGCCAGCTGCCGGACTAGCGGACAAGAGACCCAGTACTTC.

This clonotype was detected a few times. The chain carries TRBV29-1 and TRBJ2-3; 7 nucleotides match TRBD2. Germline V gives CDR1 SQVTM, CDR2 ANQGSEA. J lost 4 bases, V lost 7 bases, and 11 bases had no gene match. CDR3 length equals 14 residues. The CDR3 DNA reads as TGCAGCGGGGAGGGGCAGCGAGGGGCAGATACGCAGTATTTT. Its translation is CSGEGQRGADTQYF.

This clonotype was seen repeatedly, ten times or more. This chain links TRBV6-2 or TRBV6-3 with TRBJ1-1; tentative D call: TRBD1 (5 bases). The CDR3 has 13 residues. Germline values: CDR1 MNHEY, CDR2 SVGEGT. The ends were cut back, 4 bases at V and 5 bases at J, with 11 bases in the middle. CDR3 residues: CASSFLRGTEAFF. In DNA, the CDR3 is TGTGCCAGCAGTTTCCTTCGGGGGACTGAAGCTTTCTTT.